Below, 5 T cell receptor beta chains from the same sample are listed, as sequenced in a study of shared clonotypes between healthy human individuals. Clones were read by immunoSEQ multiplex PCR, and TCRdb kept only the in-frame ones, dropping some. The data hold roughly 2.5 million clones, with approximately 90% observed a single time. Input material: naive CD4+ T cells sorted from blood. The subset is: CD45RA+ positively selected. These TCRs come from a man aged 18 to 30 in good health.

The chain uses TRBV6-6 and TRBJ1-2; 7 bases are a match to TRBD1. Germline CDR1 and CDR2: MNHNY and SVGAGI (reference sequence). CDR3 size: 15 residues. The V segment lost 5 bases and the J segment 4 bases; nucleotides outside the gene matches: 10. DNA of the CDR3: TGTGCCAGCAGTCCCCGGAACAGGGGAGTCTATGGCTACACCTTC. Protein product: CASSPRNRGVYGYTF.

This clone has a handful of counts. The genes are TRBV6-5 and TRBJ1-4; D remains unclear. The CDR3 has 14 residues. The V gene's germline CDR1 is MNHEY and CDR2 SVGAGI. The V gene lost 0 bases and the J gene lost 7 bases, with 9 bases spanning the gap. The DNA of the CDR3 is TGTGCCAGCAGTTACTCGAGATACGGTGAAAAACTGTTTTTT. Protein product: CASSYSRYGEKLFF.

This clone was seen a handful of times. The CDR3 protein is CAHGRGYGYTF. CDR3 nucleotides: TGTGCCCACGGACGAGGCTATGGCTACACCTTC. The chain combines TRBV30 with TRBJ1-2; D unclear. Trimming cost V 8 bases and J 4 bases, with 11 bases left between them. The CDR3 is made up of 11 amino acids. CDR1 is GTSNPN and CDR2 is SVGIG in the germline V gene (reference sequence). Based on the CDR3 plus reference TRBV30 and TRBJ1-2, the full variable domain is SQTIHQWPATLVQPVGSPLSLECTVEGTSNPNLYWYRQAAGRGLQLLFYSVGIGQISSEVPQNLSASRPQDRQFILSSKKLLLSDSGFYLCAHGRGYGYTFGSGTRLTVV.

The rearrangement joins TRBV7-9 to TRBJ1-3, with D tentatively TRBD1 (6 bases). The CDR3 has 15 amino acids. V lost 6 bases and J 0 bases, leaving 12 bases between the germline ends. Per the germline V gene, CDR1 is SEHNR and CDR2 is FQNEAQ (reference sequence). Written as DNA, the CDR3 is TGTGCCAGCAGTCAAGACAGGCTCTCTGGAAACACCATATATTTT. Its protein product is CASSQDRLSGNTIYF. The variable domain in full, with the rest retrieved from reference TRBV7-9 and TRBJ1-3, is DTGVSQNPRHKITKRGQNVTFRCDPISEHNRLYWYRQTLGQGPEFLTYFQNEAQLEKSRLLSDRFSAERPKGSFSTLEIQRTEQGDSAMYLCASSQDRLSGNTIYFGEGSWLTVV.

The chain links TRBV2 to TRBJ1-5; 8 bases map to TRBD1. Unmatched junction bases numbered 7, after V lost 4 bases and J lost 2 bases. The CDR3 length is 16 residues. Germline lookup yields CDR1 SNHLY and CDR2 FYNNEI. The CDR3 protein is CASSARGLNGNQPQHF. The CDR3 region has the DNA TGTGCCAGCAGTGCCAGGGGGCTTAACGGCAATCAGCCCCAGCATTTT.